Sequencing of this T cell receptor beta chain was carried out in a study of technical replicates of blood from several donors. Only in-frame clones appear in the TCRdb table, and some are missing; sequencing was by immunoSEQ multiplex PCR. Of approximately 68,000 clones in the sample, 95% to 97% were seen once. The CDR3 contains 15 residues. Germline V gene data show CDR1 as SGDLS and CDR2 as YYNGEE. V lost 3 bases to trimming and J lost 2 bases, with 15 bases between them. This receptor was taken from a human donor in good health. The rearrangement uses TRBV9 and TRBJ2-7; TRBD1 is a possible D gene (6 bases). The sequencing input was T cells isolated from PBMCs. CDR3 DNA sequence: TGTGCCAGCAGCGGGGGGCCTCCCAGACCCTACGAGCAGTACTTC. Encoded protein: CASSGGPPRPYEQYF.